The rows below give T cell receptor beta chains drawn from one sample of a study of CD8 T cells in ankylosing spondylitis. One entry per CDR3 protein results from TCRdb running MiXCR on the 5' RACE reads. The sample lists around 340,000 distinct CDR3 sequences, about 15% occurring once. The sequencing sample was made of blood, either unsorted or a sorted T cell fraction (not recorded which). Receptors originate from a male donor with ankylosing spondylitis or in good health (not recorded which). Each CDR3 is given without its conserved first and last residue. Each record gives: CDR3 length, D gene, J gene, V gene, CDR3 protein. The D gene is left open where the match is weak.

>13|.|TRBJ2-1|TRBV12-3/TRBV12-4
ASSLTEISYNEQF
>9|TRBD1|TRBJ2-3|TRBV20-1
STIKGDSTN
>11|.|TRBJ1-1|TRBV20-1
SAPGAANTEAF
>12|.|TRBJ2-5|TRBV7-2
ASSLVGAKETQY
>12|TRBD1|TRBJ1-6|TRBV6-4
ASSPGTGPWALH
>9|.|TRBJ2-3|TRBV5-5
ASKIGDTQY
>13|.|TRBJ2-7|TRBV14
ASSQEQGWAYEQY
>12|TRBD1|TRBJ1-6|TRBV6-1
ASRGQGGGSPLH
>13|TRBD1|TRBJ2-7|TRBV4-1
ASSQPDRSSYEQY
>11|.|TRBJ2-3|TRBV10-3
AAHGARADTQY
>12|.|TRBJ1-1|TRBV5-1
ASSERALNTEAF
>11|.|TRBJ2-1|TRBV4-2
ASSQEVNNEQF
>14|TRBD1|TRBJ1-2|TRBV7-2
ASSQKPGQGTGGYT
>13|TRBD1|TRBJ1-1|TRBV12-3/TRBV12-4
ASRPTGGQGTEAF
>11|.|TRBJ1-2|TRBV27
ASSSSLSRSYT
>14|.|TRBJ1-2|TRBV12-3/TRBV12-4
ASSQTPWTSSYGYT
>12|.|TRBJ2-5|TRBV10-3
AISERGAQETQY
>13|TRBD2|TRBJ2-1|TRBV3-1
ASSQAPSGGGFRF
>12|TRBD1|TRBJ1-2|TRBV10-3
AIGRQGAYYGYT
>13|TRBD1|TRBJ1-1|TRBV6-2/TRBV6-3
ASHLRTGMNTEAF
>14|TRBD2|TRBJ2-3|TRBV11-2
ASSLDYRGGLNTQY
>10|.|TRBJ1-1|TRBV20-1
SARVQGTEAF
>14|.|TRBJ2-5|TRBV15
ATSVGRQGVRETQY
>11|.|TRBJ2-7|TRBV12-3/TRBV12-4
ASSPPGRYEQY
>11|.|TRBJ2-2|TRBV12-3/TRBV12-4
ASSRPGSGELF
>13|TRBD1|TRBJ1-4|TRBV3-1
ASSRTGHGKEKLF
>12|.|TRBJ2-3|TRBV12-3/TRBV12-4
ASTNRDVVDTQY
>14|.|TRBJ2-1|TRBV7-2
ASSLVGGVGYNEQF
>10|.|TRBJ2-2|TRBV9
ASSVGGGELF
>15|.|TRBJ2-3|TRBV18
ASSPTPGTAGPDTQY
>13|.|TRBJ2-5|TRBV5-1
ASSLGTEIGETQY